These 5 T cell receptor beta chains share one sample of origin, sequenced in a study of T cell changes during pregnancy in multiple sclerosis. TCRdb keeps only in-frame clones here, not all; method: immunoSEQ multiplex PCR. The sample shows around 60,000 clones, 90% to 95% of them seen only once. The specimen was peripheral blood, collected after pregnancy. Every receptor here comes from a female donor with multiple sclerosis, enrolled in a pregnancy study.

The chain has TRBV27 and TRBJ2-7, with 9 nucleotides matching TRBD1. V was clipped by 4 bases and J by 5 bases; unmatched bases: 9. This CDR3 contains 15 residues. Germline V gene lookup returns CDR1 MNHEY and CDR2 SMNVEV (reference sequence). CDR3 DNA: TGTGCCAGCAGTTCCCCCGGGACAGGGCGGAACGAGCAGTACTTC. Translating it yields CASSSPGTGRNEQYF.

CDR3: CASSSDPGQMKMPQYF. CDR3 nucleotide sequence: TGTGCCAGCAGCAGCGACCCGGGACAGATGAAGATGCCGCAGTATTTT. V and J are TRBV5-6 and TRBJ2-3; TRBD1 agrees at 7 bases. The length of the CDR3 is 16 residues. Germline values: CDR1 SGHDT, CDR2 YYEEEE. The trim removed 4 bases at V and 10 bases at J, leaving 18 bases unmatched.

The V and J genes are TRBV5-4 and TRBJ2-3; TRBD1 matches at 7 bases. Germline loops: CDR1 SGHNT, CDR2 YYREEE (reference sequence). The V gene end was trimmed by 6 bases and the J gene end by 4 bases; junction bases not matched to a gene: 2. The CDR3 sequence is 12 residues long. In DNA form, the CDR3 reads TGTGCCAGCACCCAGGGGGCAGATACGCAGTATTTT. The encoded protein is CASTQGADTQYF.

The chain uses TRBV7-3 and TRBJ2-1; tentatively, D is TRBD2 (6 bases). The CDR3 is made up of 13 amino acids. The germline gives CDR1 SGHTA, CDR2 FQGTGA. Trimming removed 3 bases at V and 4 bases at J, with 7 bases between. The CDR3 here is CASSLGLYNEQFF. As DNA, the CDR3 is TGTGCCAGCAGCTTGGGACTTTACAATGAGCAGTTCTTC.

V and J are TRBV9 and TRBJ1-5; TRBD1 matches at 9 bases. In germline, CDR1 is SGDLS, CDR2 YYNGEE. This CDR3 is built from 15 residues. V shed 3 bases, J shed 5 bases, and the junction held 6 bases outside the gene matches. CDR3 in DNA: TGTGCCAGCAGCGCGACAGGGGGAGGATATCAGCCCCAGCATTTT. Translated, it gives CASSATGGGYQPQHF.